The rows below give T cell receptor beta chains drawn from one sample of a study of T cell responses to AZD1222 COVID-19 vaccine. Produced via immunoSEQ multiplex PCR; TCRdb's table is partial and in-frame only. The sample carries around 120,000 clones, more than 70% recorded once. Sample: peripheral blood, taken 28 days after the second AZD1222 dose. These receptor sequences come from an adult who received the AZD1222 COVID-19 vaccine. Each CDR3 is given with its conserved first and last residue. D genes are given only for firm matches. Clone size is shown for a subset of rows, as once, few, many or a class of expanded clone.

J gene	V gene	clone size	D gene	CDR3 DNA	CDR3 protein
TRBJ2-7	TRBV5-5	.	.	TGTGCCAGCAGCTTGGTCGGGGTGACCTACGAGCAGTACTTC	CASSLVGVTYEQYF
TRBJ1-2	TRBV29-1	.	.	TGCAGCGTGGGGCAGCTTGTCGATTCGTCTGGCTACACCTTC	CSVGQLVDSSGYTF
TRBJ1-1	TRBV7-9	few	.	TGTGCCAGCAGCCCTAAAGACAGGCCAAGGGAAGCTTTCTTT	CASSPKDRPREAFF
TRBJ2-1	TRBV4-1	.	TRBD2	TGCGCCAGCAGCCGGGGAGGACTAGCGACTATGGGGAATGAGCAGTTCTTC	CASSRGGLATMGNEQFF
TRBJ1-6	TRBV2	.	.	TGTGCCAGCAGTGAACAGGGTTATAGCTCCTATAATTCACCCCTCCACTTT	CASSEQGYSSYNSPLHF
TRBJ2-2	TRBV18	.	.	TGTGCCAGCTCACCAAACGAGGGGCAAACCGGGGAGCTGTTTTTT	CASSPNEGQTGELFF
TRBJ1-1	TRBV2	.	TRBD1	TGTGCCAGCAGGGAGACAGGGGCCGAGGTGGCTGAAGCTTTCTTT	CASRETGAEVAEAFF
TRBJ1-2	TRBV28	once	TRBD1	TGTGCCAGCACTACTAGCTACAGGGGGCGCCATGGCTACACCTTC	CASTTSYRGRHGYTF
TRBJ1-1	TRBV10-3	.	TRBD1	TGTGCCATCAGTGAGAACAGGGGTGGGACTGAAGCTTTCTTT	CAISENRGGTEAFF
TRBJ2-3	TRBV30	.	.	TGTGCCTGGAGTGCTCTGAGTGGTGGGTTCGATACGCAGTATTTT	CAWSALSGGFDTQYF
TRBJ1-5	TRBV7-2	.	.	TGTGCCAGCAGCCTACTGGGGGGCACGAGCAATCAGCCCCAGCATTTT	CASSLLGGTSNQPQHF
TRBJ2-1	TRBV7-3	.	TRBD2	TGTGCCAGCAGCCCCCAGAGCGGGGGGACCAATGAGCAGTTCTTC	CASSPQSGGTNEQFF
TRBJ2-5	TRBV5-1	.	.	TGCGCCAGCAGCCCGGCGTACCAAGAGACCCAGTACTTC	CASSPAYQETQYF
TRBJ1-6	TRBV5-6	.	.	TGTGCCAGCAGCACAAACAGTGGCAATTCACCCCTCCACTTT	CASSTNSGNSPLHF
TRBJ2-5	TRBV4-3	.	.	TGCGCCAGCAGCCAAGATGTTGGCAGGGTGGAGACCCAGTACTTC	CASSQDVGRVETQYF
TRBJ1-2	TRBV9	.	.	TGTGCCAGCAGCGTAGATTACACGGGTCTGGGCTACACCTTC	CASSVDYTGLGYTF
TRBJ1-3	TRBV11-2	.	.	TGTGCCAGCAGCTTGCTCCCTGGGACCGGAAACACCATATATTTT	CASSLLPGTGNTIYF
TRBJ1-4	TRBV3-1/TRBV3-2	once	.	TGTGCCAGCAGCCAAGGAGGGGCAGGGAATGAAAAACTGTTTTTT	CASSQGGAGNEKLFF
TRBJ2-7	TRBV5-1	.	TRBD1	TGCGCCAGCAGCTTGGGACAGGGGGCCACCTACGAGCAGTACTTC	CASSLGQGATYEQYF
TRBJ1-5	TRBV7-8	.	.	TGTGCCAGCAGTGCTAGGGGGGAGTATAGCAATCAGCCCCAGCATTTT	CASSARGEYSNQPQHF
TRBJ1-5	TRBV7-6	once	TRBD1	TGTGCCAGCAGCCCCTGGGGACAGGGCTATAGCAATCAGCCCCAGCATTTT	CASSPWGQGYSNQPQHF
TRBJ1-2	TRBV5-4	.	TRBD1	TGTGCCAGCAGGTCTAGAGGGGGCGCAGGTGGCTACACCTTC	CASRSRGGAGGYTF
TRBJ1-1	TRBV6-5	.	.	TGTGCCAGCAAGCGGGGACTACAGAACACTGAAGCTTTCTTT	CASKRGLQNTEAFF
TRBJ2-5	TRBV12-3/TRBV12-4	.	.	TGTGCCAGCAGTCCCAGGGGTAGAGAGACCCAGTACTTC	CASSPRGRETQYF